This T cell receptor beta chain came from a study of T cell changes during pregnancy in multiple sclerosis. CDR3 length: 12 amino acids. V was trimmed by 6 bases and J by 5 bases, leaving 13 bases between them. Germline V gives CDR1 SQVTM, CDR2 ANQGSEA. The data were produced by immunoSEQ multiplex PCR, yet TCRdb's version contains in-frame clones alone and is incomplete. Here the sample spans roughly 60,000 clones, just under 90% being singletons. The chain uses TRBV29-1 and TRBJ2-5, with TRBD2 as a possible D gene (6 bases). This sample comprised CD4+ T cells from peripheral blood mononuclear cells, obtained in the first trimester of pregnancy. The receptor's source is a female donor with multiple sclerosis, enrolled in a pregnancy study. The CDR3 region has the DNA TGCAGCGTCCATCGGGGGATGGAGACCCAGTACTTC. This sequence encodes CSVHRGMETQYF.